This TCR beta chain is from a study of CD8+ T cells in alopecia areata. Study conclusions and caveats: The study found that many expanded lesional clones persisted in scalp and blood during tofacitinib.

The V gene lost 7 bases and the J gene lost 4 bases, with 10 bases spanning the gap. The germline gives CDR1 MNHEY, CDR2 SVGAGI. The CDR3 has 12 amino acids. Sequencing used cDNA as its template, made by extracting RNA and reverse transcribing it. Method: immunoSEQ multiplex PCR; TCRdb's copy keeps in-frame clones and lacks some. The table shows just over 150,000 clones, with roughly 65% occurring only once. This clone was seen a single time. Its antigen is still unknown. Treatment in this sample: oral pan-JAK inhibitor, 5-10 mg twice daily. This sample comprised CD4+ T cells sorted from blood, obtained at week 4, from a patient treated with tofacitinib. This sequence was found in a human donor with alopecia areata. This chain joins TRBV6-5 and TRBJ1-2; D not certain. The CDR3 bases are TGTGCCAGCACCCCCGGTTTCTATGGCTACACCTTC. This gives the protein CASTPGFYGYTF.